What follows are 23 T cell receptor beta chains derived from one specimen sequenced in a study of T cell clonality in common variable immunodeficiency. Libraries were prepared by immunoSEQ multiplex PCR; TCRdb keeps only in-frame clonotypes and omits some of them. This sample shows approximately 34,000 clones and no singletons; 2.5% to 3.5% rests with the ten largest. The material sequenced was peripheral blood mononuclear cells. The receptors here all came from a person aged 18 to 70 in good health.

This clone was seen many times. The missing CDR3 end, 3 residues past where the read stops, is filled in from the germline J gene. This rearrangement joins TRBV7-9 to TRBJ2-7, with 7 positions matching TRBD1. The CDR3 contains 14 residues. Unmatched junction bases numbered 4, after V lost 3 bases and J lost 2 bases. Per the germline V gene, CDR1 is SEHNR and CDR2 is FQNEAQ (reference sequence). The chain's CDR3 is CASSFRDRPYEQYF. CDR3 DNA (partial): TGTGCCAGCAGCTTTAGGGACAGACCCTACGAG.

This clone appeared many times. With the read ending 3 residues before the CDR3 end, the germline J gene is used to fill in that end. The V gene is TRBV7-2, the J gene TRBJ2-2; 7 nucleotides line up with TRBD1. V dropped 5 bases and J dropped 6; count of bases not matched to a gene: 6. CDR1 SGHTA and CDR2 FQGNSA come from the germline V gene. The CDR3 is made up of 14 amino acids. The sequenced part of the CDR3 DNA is TGTGCCAGCAGCCGACAGGGCTTCCCCGGGGAG. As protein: CASSRQGFPGE. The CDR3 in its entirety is CASSRQGFPGELFF.

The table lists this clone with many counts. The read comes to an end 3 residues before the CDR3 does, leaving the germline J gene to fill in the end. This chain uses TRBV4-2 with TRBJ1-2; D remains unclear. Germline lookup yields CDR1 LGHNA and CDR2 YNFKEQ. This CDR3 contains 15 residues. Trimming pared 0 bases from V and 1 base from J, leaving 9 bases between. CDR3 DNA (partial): TGTGCCAGCAGCCAAGAAAAGGCAGTTAACTATGGC. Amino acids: CASSQEKAVNYG. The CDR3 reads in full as CASSQEKAVNYGYTF.

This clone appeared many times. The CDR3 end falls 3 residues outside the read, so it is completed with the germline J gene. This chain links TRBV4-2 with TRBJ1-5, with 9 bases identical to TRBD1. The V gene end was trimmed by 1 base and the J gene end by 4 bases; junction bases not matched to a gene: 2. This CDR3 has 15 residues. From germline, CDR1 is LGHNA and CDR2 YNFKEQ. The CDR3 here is CASSQAGTGNQPQHF. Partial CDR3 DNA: TGTGCCAGCAGCCAAGCCGGGACAGGGAATCAGCCC.

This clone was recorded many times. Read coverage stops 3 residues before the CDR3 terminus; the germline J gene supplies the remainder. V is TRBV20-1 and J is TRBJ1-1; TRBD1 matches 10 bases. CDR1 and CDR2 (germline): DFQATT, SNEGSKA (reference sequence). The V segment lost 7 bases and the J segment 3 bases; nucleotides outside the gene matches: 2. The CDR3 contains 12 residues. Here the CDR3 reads CSVGQGDTEAFF. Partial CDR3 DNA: TGCAGTGTTGGACAGGGGGACACTGAA.

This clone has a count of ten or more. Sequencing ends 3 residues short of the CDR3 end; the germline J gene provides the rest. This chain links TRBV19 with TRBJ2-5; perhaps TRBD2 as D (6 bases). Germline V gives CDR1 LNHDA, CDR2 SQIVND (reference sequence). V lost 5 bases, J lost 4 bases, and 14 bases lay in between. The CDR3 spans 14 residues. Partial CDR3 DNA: TGTGCCAGTAGTGCCAGACGGGGAGGAGAGACC. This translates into CASSARRGGET. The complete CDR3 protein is CASSARRGGETQYF. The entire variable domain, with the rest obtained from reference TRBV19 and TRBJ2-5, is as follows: DGGITQSPKYLFRKEGQNVTLSCEQNLNHDAMYWYRQDPGQGLRLIYYSQIVNDFQKGDIAEGYSVSREKKESFPLTVTSAQKNPTAFYLCASSARRGGETQYFGPGTRLLVL.

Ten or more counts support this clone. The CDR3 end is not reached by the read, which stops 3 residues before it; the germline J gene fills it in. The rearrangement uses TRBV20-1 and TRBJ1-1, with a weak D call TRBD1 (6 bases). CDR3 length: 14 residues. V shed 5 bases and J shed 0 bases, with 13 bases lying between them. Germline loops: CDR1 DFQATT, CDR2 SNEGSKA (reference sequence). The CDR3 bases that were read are TGCAGTGCTGCATACAGGGCCCTGAACACTGAA. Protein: CSAAYRALNTE. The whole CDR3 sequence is CSAAYRALNTEAFF.

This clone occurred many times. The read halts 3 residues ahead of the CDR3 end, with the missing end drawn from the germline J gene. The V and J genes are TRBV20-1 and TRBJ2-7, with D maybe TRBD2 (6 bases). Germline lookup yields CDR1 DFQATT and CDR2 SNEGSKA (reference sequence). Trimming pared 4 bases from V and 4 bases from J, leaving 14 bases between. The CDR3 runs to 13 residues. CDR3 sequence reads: CSAKVSSEYEQYF. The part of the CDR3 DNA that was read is TGCAGTGCTAAGGTATCTAGCGAGTACGAG.

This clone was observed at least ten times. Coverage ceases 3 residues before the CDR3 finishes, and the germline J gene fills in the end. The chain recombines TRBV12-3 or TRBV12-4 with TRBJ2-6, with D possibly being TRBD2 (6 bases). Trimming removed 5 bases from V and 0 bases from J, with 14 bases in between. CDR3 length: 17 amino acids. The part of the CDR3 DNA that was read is TGTGCCAGCAGTAAAGATCGGGGGAGCTCTGGGGCCAACGTC. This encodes CASSKDRGSSGANV. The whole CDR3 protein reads CASSKDRGSSGANVLTF.

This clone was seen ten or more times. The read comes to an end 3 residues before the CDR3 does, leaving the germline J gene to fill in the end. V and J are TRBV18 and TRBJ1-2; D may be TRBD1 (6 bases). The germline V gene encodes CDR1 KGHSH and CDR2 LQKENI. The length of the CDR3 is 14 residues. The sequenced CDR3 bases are TGTGCCAGCTCGTTTAACTCCGACAGGTACGGC. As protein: CASSFNSDRYG. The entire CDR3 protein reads CASSFNSDRYGYTF.

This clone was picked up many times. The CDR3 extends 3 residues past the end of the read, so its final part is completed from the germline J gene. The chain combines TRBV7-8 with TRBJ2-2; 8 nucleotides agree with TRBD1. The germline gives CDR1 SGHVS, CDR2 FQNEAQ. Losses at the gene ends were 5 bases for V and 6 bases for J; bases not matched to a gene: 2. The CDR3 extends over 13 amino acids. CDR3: CASSKTGAGELFF. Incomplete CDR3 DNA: TGTGCCAGCAGCAAGACAGGGGCCGGGGAG. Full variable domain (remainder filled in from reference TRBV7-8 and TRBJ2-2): GAGVSQSPRYKVAKRGQDVALRCDPISGHVSLFWYQQALGQGPEFLTYFQNEAQLDKSGLPSDRFFAERPEGSVSTLKIQRTQQEDSAVYLCASSKTGAGELFFGEGSRLTVL.

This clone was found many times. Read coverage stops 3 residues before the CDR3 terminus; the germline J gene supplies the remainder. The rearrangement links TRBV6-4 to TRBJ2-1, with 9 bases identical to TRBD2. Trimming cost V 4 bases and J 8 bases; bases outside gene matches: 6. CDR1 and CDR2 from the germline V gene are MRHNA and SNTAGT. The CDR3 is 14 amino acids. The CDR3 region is CASSVLAGADEQFF. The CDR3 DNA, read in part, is TGTGCCAGCAGTGTTTTAGCGGGAGCGGATGAG.

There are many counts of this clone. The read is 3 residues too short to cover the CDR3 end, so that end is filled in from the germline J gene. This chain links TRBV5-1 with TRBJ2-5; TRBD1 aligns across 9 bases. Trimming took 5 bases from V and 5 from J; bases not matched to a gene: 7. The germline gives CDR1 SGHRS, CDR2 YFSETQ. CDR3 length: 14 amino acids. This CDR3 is CASRKGQGGETQYF. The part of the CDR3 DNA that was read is TGCGCCAGCAGAAAGGGACAGGGAGGGGAGACC.

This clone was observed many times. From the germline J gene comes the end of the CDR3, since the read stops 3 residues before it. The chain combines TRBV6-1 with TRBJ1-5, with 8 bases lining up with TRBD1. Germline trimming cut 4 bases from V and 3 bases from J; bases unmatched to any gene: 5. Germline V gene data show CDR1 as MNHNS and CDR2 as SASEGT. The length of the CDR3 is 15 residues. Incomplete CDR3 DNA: TGTGCCAGCAGTGGACAGGGGTTAGTCAATCAGCCC. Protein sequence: CASSGQGLVNQP. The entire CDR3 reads CASSGQGLVNQPQHF.

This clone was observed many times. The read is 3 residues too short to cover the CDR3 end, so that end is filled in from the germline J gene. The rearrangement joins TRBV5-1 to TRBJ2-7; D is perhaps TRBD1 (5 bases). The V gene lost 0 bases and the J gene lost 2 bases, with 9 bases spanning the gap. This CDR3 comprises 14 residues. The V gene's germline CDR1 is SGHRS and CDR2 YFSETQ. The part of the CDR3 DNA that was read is TGCGCCAGCAGCTTGGTTGGGGCTCCCTACGAG. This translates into CASSLVGAPYE. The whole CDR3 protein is CASSLVGAPYEQYF.

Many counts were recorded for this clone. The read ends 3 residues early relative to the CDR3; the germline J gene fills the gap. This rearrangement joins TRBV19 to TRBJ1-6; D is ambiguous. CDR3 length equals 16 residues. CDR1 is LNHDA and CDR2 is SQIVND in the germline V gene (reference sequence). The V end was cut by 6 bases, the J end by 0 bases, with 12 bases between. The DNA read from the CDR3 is TGTGCCAGTAGAGCCGACTTTACCTCCTATAATTCACCC. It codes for CASRADFTSYNSP. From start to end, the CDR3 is CASRADFTSYNSPLHF.

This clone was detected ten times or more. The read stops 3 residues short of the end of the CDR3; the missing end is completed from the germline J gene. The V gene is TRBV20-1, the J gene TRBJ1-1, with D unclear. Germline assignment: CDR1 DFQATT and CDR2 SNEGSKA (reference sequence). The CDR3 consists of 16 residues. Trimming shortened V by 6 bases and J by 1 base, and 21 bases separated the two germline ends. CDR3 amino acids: CSAWPLLQTRNTEAFF. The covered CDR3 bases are TGCAGTGCCTGGCCCCTCTTACAGACCAGGAACACTGAA.

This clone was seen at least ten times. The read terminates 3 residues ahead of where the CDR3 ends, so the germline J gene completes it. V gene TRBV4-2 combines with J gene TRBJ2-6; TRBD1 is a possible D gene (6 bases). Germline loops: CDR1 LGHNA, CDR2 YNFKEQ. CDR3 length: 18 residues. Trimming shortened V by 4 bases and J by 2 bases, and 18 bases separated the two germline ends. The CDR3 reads CASSPQGGYPTGANVLTF. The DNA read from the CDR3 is TGTGCCAGCAGCCCCCAAGGGGGATATCCTACTGGGGCCAACGTC.

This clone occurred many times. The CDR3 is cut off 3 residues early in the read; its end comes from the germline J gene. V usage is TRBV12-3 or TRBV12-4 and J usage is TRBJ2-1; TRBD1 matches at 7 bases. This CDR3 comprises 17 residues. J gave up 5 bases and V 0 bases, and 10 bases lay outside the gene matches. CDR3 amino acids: CASSLAAGRGKDNEQFF. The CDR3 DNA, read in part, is TGTGCCAGCAGTTTAGCAGCTGGCAGGGGGAAGGACAATGAG.

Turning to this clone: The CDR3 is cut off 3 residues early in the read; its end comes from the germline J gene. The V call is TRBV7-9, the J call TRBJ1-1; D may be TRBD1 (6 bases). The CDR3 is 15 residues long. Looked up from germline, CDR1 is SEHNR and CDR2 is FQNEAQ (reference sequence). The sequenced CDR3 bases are TGTGTCGGCAGCCCACGGACAGAGAGCAACACTGAA. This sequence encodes CVGSPRTESNTE. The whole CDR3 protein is CVGSPRTESNTEAFF.

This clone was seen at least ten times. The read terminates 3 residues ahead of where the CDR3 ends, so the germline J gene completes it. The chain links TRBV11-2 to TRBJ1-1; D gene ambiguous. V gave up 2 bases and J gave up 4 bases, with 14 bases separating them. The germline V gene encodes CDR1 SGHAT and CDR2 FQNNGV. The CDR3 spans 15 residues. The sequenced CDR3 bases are TGTGCCAGCAGCTTACAGGCACCCGTTGGCACTGAA. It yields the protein CASSLQAPVGTE. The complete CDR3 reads CASSLQAPVGTEAFF. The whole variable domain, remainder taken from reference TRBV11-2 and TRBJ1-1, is EAGVAQSPRYKIIEKRQSVAFWCNPISGHATLYWYQQILGQGPKLLIQFQNNGVVDDSQLPKDRFSAERLKGVDSTLKIQPAKLEDSAVYLCASSLQAPVGTEAFFGQGTRLTVV.

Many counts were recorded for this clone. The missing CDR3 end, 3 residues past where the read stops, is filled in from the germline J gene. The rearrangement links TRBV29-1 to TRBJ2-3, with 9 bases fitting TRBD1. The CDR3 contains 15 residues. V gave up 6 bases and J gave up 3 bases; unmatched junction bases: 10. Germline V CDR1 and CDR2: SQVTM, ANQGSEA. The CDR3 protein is CSVPSGQGRTDTQYF. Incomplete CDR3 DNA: TGCAGCGTCCCTTCGGGACAGGGAAGGACAGATACG.

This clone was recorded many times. CDR3 DNA (partial): TGTGCCAGCAGTGAAGATAGGGGGTCCTACTCTGGGGCCAACGTC. This translates into CASSEDRGSYSGANV. In full, the CDR3 is CASSEDRGSYSGANVLTF. The rearrangement joins TRBV6-1 to TRBJ2-6, with D perhaps matching TRBD1 (6 bases). The CDR3 is cut off 3 residues early in the read; its end comes from the germline J gene. V gave up 1 base and J gave up 0 bases, with 13 bases separating them. Germline values: CDR1 MNHNS, CDR2 SASEGT. This CDR3 spans 18 amino acids.